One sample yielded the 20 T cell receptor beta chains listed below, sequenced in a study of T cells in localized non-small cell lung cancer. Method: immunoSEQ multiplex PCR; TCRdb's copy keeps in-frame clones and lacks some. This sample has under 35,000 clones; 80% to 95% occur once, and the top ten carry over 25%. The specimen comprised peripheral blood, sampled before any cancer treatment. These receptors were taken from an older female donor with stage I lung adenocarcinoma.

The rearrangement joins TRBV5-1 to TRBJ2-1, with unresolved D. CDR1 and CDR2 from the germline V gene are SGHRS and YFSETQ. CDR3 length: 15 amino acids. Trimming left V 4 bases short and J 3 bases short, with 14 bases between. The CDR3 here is CASSQGSSDYNEQFF. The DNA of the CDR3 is TGCGCCAGCAGCCAAGGGTCATCAGACTACAATGAGCAGTTCTTC. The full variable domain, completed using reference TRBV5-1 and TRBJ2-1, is KAGVTQTPRYLIKTRGQQVTLSCSPISGHRSVSWYQQTPGQGLQFLFEYFSETQRNKGNFPGRFSGRQFSNSRSEMNVSTLELGDSALYLCASSQGSSDYNEQFFGPGTRLTVL.

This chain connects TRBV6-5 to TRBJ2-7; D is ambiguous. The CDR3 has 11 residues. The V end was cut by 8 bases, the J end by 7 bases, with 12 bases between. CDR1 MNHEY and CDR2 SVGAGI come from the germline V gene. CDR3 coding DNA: TGTGCCAGCGTCCTAAAGAGAGAGCAGTACTTC. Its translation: CASVLKREQYF.

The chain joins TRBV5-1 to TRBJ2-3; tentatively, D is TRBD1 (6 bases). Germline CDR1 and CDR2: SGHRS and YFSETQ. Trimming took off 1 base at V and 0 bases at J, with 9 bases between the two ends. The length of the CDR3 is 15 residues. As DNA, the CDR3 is TGCGCCAGCAGCTTGTTCGGACAGAGCACAGATACGCAGTATTTT. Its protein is CASSLFGQSTDTQYF. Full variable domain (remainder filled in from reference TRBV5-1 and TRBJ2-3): KAGVTQTPRYLIKTRGQQVTLSCSPISGHRSVSWYQQTPGQGLQFLFEYFSETQRNKGNFPGRFSGRQFSNSRSEMNVSTLELGDSALYLCASSLFGQSTDTQYFGPGTRLTVL.

CDR3 amino acids: CASSLTARGQDNYGYTF. The CDR3 coding sequence is TGCGCCAGCAGCTTGACGGCTCGAGGGCAGGATAACTATGGCTACACCTTC. The genes are TRBV5-1 and TRBJ1-2; D gene ambiguous. Germline loops: CDR1 SGHRS, CDR2 YFSETQ. Trimming took 1 base from V and 1 from J, leaving 17 bases between them. The CDR3 is 17 amino acids.

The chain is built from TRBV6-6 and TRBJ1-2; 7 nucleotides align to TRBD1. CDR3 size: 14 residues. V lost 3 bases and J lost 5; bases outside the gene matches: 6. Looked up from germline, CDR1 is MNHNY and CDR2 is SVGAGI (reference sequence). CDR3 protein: CASSYRDREYGYTF. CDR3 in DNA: TGTGCCAGCAGTTATCGCGACAGGGAATATGGCTACACCTTC.

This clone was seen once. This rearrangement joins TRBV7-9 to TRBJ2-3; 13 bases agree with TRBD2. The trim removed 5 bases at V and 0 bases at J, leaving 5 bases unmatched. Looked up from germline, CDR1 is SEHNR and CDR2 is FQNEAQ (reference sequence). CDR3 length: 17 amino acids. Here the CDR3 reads CASSEGLAGPSTDTQYF. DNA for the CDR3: TGTGCCAGCAGCGAGGGACTAGCGGGACCGAGCACAGATACGCAGTATTTT.

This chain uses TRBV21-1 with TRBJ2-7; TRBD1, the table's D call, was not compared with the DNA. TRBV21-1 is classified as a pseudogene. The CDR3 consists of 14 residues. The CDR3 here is CASIPRDSAYEQYF. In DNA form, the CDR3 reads TGTGCCAGCATCCCTAGGGACAGCGCCTACGAGCAGTACTTC.

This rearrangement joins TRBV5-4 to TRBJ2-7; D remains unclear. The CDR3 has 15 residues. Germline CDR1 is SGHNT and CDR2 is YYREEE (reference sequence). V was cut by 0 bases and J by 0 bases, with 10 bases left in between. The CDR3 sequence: CASSLAVSSSYEQYF. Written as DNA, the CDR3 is TGTGCCAGCAGCTTGGCCGTTAGCAGCTCCTACGAGCAGTACTTC.

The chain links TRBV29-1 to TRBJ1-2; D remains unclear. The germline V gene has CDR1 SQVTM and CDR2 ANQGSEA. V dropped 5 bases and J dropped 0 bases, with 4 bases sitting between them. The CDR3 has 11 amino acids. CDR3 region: CSVTANYGYTF. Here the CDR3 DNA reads TGCAGCGTTACGGCTAACTATGGCTACACCTTC.

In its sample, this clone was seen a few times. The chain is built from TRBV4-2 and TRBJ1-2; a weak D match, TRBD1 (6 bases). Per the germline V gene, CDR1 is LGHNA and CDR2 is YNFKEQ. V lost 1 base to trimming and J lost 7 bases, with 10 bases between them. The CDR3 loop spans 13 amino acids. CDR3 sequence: CASSQGLGGGYTF. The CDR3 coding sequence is TGTGCCAGCAGCCAAGGACTAGGGGGTGGCTACACCTTC.

The chain's CDR3 is CASSLTSGSNNEQFF. CDR3 DNA sequence: TGTGCCAGCAGCTTAACTAGCGGGAGTAACAATGAGCAGTTCTTC. V and J are TRBV7-8 and TRBJ2-1, with 11 positions matching TRBD2. V lost 2 bases and J lost 5; bases outside the gene matches: 2. The CDR3 sequence is 15 residues long. CDR1 and CDR2 (germline): SGHVS, FQNEAQ. Based on the CDR3 plus reference TRBV7-8 and TRBJ2-1, the full variable domain is GAGVSQSPRYKVAKRGQDVALRCDPISGHVSLFWYQQALGQGPEFLTYFQNEAQLDKSGLPSDRFFAERPEGSVSTLKIQRTQQEDSAVYLCASSLTSGSNNEQFFGPGTRLTVL.

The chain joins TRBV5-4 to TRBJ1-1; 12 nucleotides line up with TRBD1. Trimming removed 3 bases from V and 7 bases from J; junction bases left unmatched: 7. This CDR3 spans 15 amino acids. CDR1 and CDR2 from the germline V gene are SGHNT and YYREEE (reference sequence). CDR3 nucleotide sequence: TGTGCCAGCAGCTCCCGGGACAGGGGGCCAGTTGAAGCTTTCTTT. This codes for CASSSRDRGPVEAFF.

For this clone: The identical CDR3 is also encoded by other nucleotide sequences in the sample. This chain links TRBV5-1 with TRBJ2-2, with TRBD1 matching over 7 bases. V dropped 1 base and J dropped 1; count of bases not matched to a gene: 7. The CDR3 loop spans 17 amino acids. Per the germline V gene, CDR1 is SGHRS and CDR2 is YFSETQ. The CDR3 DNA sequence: TGCGCCAGCAGCTTGTCCTCCGGGACAGTGAACACCGGGGAGCTGTTTTTT. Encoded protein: CASSLSSGTVNTGELFF.

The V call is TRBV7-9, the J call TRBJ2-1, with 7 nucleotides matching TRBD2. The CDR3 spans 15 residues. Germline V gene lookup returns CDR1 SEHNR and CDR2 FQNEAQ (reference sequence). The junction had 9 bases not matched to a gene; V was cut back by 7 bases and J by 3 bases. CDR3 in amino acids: CASIPPPSGYNEQFF. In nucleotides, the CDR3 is TGTGCCAGCATCCCACCCCCTAGCGGCTACAATGAGCAGTTCTTC.

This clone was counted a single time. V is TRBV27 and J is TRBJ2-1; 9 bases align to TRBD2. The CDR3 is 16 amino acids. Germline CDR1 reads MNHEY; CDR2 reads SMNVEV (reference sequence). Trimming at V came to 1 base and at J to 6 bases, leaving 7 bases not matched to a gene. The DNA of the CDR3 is TGTGCCAGCAGTTTATTTTCGAGACTAGCGGCCAATGAGCAGTTCTTC. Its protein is CASSLFSRLAANEQFF.

The CDR3 DNA is TGTGCCAGCAGTCCCGGCCCGCAAGAGACCCAGTACTTC. Translation: CASSPGPQETQYF. The J gene is TRBJ2-5, the V gene TRBV6-6; no reliable D call. This CDR3 region has 13 residues. CDR1 and CDR2 from the germline V gene are MNHNY and SVGAGI (reference sequence). The ends were cut back, 5 bases at V and 2 bases at J, with 9 bases in the middle.

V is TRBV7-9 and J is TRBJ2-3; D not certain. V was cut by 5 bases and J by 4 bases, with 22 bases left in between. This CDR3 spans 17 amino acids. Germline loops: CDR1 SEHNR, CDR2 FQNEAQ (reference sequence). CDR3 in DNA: TGTGCCAGCAGCCCCAATCCGTGGTACAGACGATCAGATACGCAGTATTTT. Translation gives CASSPNPWYRRSDTQYF.

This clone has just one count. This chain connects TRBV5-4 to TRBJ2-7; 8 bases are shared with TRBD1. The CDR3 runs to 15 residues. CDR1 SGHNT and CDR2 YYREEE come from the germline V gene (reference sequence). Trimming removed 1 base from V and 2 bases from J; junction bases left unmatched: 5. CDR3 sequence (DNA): TGTGCCAGCAGCTTGAGGACAGGGCCGACCTACGAGCAGTACTTC. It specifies CASSLRTGPTYEQYF.

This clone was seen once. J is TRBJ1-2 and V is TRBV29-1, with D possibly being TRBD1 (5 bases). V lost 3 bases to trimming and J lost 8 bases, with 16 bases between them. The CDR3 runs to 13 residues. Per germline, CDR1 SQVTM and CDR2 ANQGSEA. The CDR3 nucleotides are TGCAGCGTTGATTTAGGCGGGGGAGGCGGCTACACCTTC. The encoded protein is CSVDLGGGGGYTF.

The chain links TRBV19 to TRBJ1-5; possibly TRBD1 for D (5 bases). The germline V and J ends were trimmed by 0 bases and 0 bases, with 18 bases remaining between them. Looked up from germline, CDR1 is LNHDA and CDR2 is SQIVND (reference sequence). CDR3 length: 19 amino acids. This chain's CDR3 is CASSIERRSKGDSNQPQHF. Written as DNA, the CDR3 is TGTGCCAGTAGTATAGAAAGGCGATCTAAAGGGGATAGCAATCAGCCCCAGCATTTT.